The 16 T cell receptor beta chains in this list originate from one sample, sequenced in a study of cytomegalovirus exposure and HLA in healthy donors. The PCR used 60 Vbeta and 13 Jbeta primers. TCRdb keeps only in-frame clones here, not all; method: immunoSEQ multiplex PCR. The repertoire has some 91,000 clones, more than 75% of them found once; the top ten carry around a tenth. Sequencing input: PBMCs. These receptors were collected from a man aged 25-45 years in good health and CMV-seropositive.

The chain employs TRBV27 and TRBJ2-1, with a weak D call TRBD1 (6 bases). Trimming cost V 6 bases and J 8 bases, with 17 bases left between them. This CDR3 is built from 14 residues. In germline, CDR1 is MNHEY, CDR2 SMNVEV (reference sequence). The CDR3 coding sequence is TGTGCCAGCAGCCTGACTCAGGGGTCCGATGAGCAGTTCTTC. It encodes CASSLTQGSDEQFF.

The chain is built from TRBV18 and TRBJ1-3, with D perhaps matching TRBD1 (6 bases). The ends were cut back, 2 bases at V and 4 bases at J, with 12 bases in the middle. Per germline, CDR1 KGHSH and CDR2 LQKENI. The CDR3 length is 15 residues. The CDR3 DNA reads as TGTGCCAGCTCACCAGCGAGGGACATCGGAAACACCATATATTTT. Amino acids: CASSPARDIGNTIYF.

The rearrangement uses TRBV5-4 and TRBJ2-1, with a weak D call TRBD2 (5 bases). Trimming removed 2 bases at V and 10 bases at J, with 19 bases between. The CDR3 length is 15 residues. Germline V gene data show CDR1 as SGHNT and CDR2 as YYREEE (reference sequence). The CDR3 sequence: CASSLNKDFQGEQFF. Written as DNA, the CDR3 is TGTGCCAGCAGCTTAAATAAGGACTTTCAAGGAGAGCAGTTCTTC.

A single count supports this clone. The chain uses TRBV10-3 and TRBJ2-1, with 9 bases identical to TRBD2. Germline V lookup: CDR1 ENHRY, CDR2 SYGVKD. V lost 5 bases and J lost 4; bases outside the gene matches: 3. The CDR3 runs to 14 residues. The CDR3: CAISSSGMYNEQFF. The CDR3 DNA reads TGTGCCATCAGTTCTAGCGGGATGTACAATGAGCAGTTCTTC.

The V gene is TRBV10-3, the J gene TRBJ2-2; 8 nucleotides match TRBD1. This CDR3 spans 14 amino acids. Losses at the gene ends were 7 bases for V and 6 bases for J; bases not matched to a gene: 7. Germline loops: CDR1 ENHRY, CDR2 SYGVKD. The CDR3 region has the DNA TGTGCCATCACCAGGGGGCCCCCCGCCGGGGAGCTGTTTTTT. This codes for CAITRGPPAGELFF.

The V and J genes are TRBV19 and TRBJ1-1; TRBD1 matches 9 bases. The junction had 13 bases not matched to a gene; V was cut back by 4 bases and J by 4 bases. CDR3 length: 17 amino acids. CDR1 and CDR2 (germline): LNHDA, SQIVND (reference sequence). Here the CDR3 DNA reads TGTGCCAGTAGTACAGCTAGACTGGACAGGGGCGGCACTGAAGCTTTCTTT. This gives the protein CASSTARLDRGGTEAFF.

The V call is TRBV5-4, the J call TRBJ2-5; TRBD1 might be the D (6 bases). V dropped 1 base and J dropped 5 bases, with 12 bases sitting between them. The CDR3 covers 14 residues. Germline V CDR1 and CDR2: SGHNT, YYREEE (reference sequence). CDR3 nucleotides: TGTGCCAGCAGCTTGCGTGGGACACAGGAGACCCAGTACTTC. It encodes CASSLRGTQETQYF.

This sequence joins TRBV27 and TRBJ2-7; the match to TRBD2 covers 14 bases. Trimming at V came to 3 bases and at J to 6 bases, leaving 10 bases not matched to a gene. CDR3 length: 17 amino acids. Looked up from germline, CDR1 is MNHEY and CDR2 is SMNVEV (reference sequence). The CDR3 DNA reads TGTGCCAGCAGTTTCCTATTCGGGACTAGCGGGAGCCCCGAGCAGTACTTC. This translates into CASSFLFGTSGSPEQYF.

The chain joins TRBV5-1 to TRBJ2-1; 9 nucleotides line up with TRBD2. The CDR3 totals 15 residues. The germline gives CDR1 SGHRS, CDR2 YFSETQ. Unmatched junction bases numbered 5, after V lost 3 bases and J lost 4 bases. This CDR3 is CASSWNSGGYNEQFF. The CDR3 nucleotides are TGCGCCAGCAGCTGGAATAGCGGGGGTTACAATGAGCAGTTCTTC.

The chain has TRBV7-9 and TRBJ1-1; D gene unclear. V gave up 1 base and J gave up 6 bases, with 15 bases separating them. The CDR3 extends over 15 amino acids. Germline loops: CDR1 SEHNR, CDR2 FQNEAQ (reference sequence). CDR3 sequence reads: CASSLGAGSLPEAFF. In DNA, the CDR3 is TGTGCCAGCAGCTTAGGCGCGGGGAGTCTCCCTGAAGCTTTCTTT.

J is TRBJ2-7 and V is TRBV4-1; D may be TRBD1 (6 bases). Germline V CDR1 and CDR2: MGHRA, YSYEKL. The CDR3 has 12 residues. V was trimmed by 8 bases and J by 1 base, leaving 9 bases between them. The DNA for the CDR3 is TGCGCCAGCGAGGGGGAATCCTACGAGCAGTACTTC. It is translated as CASEGESYEQYF.

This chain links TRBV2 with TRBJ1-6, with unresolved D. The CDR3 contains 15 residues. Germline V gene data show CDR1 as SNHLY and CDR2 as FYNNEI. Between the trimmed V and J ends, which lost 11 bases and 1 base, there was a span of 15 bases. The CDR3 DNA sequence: TGTGCCGGGTGGAAGGGAGATTCCTATAATTCACCCCTCCACTTT. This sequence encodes CAGWKGDSYNSPLHF.

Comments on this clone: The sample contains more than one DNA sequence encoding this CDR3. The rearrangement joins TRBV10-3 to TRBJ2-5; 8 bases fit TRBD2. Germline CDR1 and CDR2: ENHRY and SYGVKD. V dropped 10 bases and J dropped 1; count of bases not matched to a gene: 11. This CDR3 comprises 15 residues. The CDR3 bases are TGTGCCACCCGGGGGGGGCAGCCCTTCCAAGAGACCCAGTACTTC. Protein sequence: CATRGGQPFQETQYF.

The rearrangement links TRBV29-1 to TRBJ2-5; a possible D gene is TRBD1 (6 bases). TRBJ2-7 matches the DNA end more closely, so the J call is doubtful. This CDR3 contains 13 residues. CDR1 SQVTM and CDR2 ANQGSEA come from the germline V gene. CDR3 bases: TGCAGCGTGTCTGAGGGGGTCACCTACGAGCAGTACTTC. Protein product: CSVSEGVTYEQYF.

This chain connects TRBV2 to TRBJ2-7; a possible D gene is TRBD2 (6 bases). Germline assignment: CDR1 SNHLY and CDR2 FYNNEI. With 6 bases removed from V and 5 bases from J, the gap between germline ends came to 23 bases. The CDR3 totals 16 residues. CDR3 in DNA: TGTGCCAGCAGCCCCGACGGGGAGGTGGGTCGGAACGAGCAGTACTTC. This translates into CASSPDGEVGRNEQYF.

The CDR3 protein is CASRERDAHEQYF. Here the CDR3 DNA reads TGTGCCAGCAGGGAGCGGGACGCTCACGAGCAGTACTTC. This sequence joins TRBV5-4 and TRBJ2-7; 7 bases align to TRBD2. The CDR3 consists of 13 residues. J was trimmed by 5 bases and V by 5 bases; bases with no gene match: 7. The germline CDR1 and CDR2 sequences are SGHNT and YYREEE (reference sequence). Complete variable domain (other parts from reference TRBV5-4 and TRBJ2-7): ETGVTQSPTHLIKTRGQQVTLRCSSQSGHNTVSWYQQALGQGPQFIFQYYREEENGRGNFPPRFSGLQFPNYSSELNVNALELDDSALYLCASRERDAHEQYFGPGTRLTVT.